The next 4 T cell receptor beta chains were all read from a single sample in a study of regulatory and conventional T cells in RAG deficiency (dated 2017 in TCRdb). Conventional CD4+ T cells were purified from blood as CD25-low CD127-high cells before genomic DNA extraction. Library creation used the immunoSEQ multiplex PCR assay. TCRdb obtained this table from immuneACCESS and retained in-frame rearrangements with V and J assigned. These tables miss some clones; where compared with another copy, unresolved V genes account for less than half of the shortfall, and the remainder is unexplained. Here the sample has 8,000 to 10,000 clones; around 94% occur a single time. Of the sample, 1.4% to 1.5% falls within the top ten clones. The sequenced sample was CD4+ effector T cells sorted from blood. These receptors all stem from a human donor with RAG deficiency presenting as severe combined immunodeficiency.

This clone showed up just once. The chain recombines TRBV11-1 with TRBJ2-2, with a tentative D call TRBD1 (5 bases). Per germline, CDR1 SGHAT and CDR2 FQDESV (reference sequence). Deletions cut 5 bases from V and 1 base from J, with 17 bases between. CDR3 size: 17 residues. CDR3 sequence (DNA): TGTGCCAGCAGCCCATATTCCGGCAGGGAGAACACCGGGGAGCTGTTTTTT. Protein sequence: CASSPYSGRENTGELFF.

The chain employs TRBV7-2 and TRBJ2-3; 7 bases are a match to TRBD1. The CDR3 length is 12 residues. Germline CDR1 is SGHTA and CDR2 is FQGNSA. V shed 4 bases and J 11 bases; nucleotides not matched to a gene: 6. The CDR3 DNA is TGTGCCAGCAGCTCACAGGGGTTCGGGCAGTATTTT. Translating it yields CASSSQGFGQYF.

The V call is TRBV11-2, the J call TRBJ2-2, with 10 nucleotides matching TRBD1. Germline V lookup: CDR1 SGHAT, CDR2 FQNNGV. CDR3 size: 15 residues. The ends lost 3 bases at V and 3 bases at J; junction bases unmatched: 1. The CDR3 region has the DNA TGTGCCAGCAGCTTGACAGGGGGCGACACCGGGGAGCTGTTTTTT. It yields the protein CASSLTGGDTGELFF.

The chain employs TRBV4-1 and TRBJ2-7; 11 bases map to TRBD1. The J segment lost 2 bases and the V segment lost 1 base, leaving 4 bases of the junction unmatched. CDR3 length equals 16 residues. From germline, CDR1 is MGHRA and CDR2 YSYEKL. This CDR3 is CASSQGWDRGAYEQYF. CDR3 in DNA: TGCGCCAGCAGCCAAGGCTGGGACAGGGGGGCCTACGAGCAGTACTTC.